This T cell receptor beta chain was sequenced during a study of identical twins. Note on this clonotype: What it binds is not known.

Each CDR3 protein gets one entry after TCRdb re-called the 5' RACE reads with MiXCR. This repertoire shows fewer than 550,000 distinct CDR3 sequences, approximately 14% found once; its top ten account for approximately 1%. General study results and limits: Invariant MAIT and iNKT cells could partly confound zero-insertion analyses. Insertions were fewer in abundant cord blood beta clonotypes, whereas memory repertoires showed none of this pattern.

The CDR3 sequence is 13 residues long. V lost 6 bases and J lost 1, with 12 bases in between. Per germline, CDR1 DFQATT and CDR2 SNEGSKA (reference sequence). These data also formed part of another study, on yellow fever vaccine responses in identical twins. That study reports: After vaccination, twins' T cell response reportedly seemed partly convergent, partly personalized.

The chain couples TRBV20-1 to TRBJ1-1; D not certain. The material sequenced was CD4+ T cells sorted from blood. The TCR comes from a woman between 18 and 30 years old in good health. CDR3 sequence (DNA): TGCAGTGCCCCCACATGGGAGAACACTGAAGCTTTCTTT. It codes for CSAPTWENTEAFF.